The clone carrying this T cell receptor beta chain appeared many times. Its antigen is currently unknown. Germline CDR1 is SGHNT and CDR2 is YENEEA. Trimming pared 3 bases from V and 4 bases from J, leaving 16 bases between. CDR3 length equals 16 residues. Amplified TCR beta CDR3 regions derived from RNA transcripts. HTBI primers were employed in a first-round RT-PCR of the TCR CDR3. TCRdb fed the multiplex PCR reads into MiXCR, producing one record per CDR3 protein. The sample includes nearly 600,000 distinct CDR3 sequences, about 15% of them seen just once. The sample comes from a study of T cells in Graves' hyperthyroidism and ophthalmopathy. A 10 ml volume of fresh peripheral blood provided the PBMCs. Study results and caveats: The model anticipated ophthalmopathy a median around six months pre-onset.

What was sequenced was blood. The V and J genes are TRBV11-3 and TRBJ2-1, with a possible D match to TRBD2 (6 bases). This sequence was found in a woman aged 25 to 45 with Graves' hyperthyroidism that later progressed to Graves' ophthalmopathy. In nucleotides, the CDR3 is TGTGCCAGCAGCTTGATGCGGGACTGGGAATACAATGAGCAGTTCTTC. This codes for CASSLMRDWEYNEQFF.